This is a list of T cell receptor beta chains from one sample in a study of T cell repertoires in aging, cancer and after chemotherapy. A single record per CDR3 protein comes from TCRdb applying MiXCR to the multiplex PCR reads. Among approximately 10,000 distinct CDR3 sequences, about 42% were seen once, and the ten largest hold approximately 7.3%. The sample comprised blood. These receptors came from a human donor in good health. Both conserved end residues are part of each CDR3. The D gene is left open where the match is weak. Not all rows give a size; the values are once, few, many and, for expanded clones, a class.

DNA | CDR3 | V | D | size | J
TGTGCCAGCAGTTACGTTCCGGGACAGGGAACGGAAAAACTGTTTTTT | CASSYVPGQGTEKLFF | TRBV6-1 | TRBD1 | - | TRBJ1-4
TGTGCCAGCAGTTCATTGTACAGGGGGCTGAGCAATCAGCCCCAGCATTTT | CASSSLYRGLSNQPQHF | TRBV28 | TRBD1 | - | TRBJ1-5
TGTGCCATCAGTCCCTCCGGGACAGGGAGCGGCTACACCTTC | CAISPSGTGSGYTF | TRBV10-3 | TRBD1 | - | TRBJ1-2
TGTGCCAGCAGTTTATCGGGGTCCGGGGAGCTGTTTTTT | CASSLSGSGELFF | TRBV27 | - | - | TRBJ2-2
TGTGCCTGGAGTGTGGATGGGGGAACCGGGGGAGAGACCCAGTACTTC | CAWSVDGGTGGETQYF | TRBV30 | - | few | TRBJ2-5
TGTGCCAGCAGCCCGTCGACCAGACCGGGACAGGGGGAGATCTTC | CASSPSTRPGQGEIF | TRBV7-2 | TRBD1 | few | TRBJ2-1
TGTGCCAGCAGCTCAACCGGGACAGGGCCTCCTCCCCACAATGAGCAGTTCTTC | CASSSTGTGPPPHNEQFF | TRBV11-2 | TRBD1 | - | TRBJ2-1
TGCAGTGCTAGTGTCGTCAGCTATGGGCAAGAGACCCAGTACTTC | CSASVVSYGQETQYF | TRBV20-1 | - | - | TRBJ2-5
TGCAGTGCTAGACAGGGGATTTACTATGGCTACACCTTC | CSARQGIYYGYTF | TRBV20-1 | - | - | TRBJ1-2
TGTGCCAGCAGCCCAGTCGGGACAGGGAACACTGAAGCTTTCTTT | CASSPVGTGNTEAFF | TRBV5-6 | TRBD1 | few | TRBJ1-1
TGTGCCTGGAGCCCGGAAAAGGCACCCCTCCACTTT | CAWSPEKAPLHF | TRBV30 | - | - | TRBJ1-6
TGTGCCAGCAGTCCTAATATTCCGAACACCGGGGAGCTGTTTTTT | CASSPNIPNTGELFF | TRBV12-3/TRBV12-4 | - | - | TRBJ2-2
TGCAGTGCTAGTAAGGGGGGCTCACCCCTCCACTTT | CSASKGGSPLHF | TRBV20-1 | - | - | TRBJ1-6
TGTGCCAGCAGTTACCAGACTAGCAACCCCTCCTACGAGCAGTACTTC | CASSYQTSNPSYEQYF | TRBV6-2/TRBV6-3 | TRBD2 | - | TRBJ2-7
TGTGCCAGCAGCTTTTCGGGGGTAGCGGGACAGAGTTTT | CASSFSGVAGQSF | TRBV7-2 | TRBD1 | - | TRBJ1-3
TGTGCCAGCAGTATCACGGGGGGAAGCACAGATACGCAGTATTTT | CASSITGGSTDTQYF | TRBV12-3/TRBV12-4 | TRBD2 | - | TRBJ2-3
TGTGCCAGCAGCTTAGCGGGGGGGAGCTCCTACGAGCAGTACTTC | CASSLAGGSSYEQYF | TRBV7-3 | TRBD2 | - | TRBJ2-7
TGTGTCAGCAGCCAAGATAGGGCTAATTCGGGCACAGATACGCAGTATTTT | CVSSQDRANSGTDTQYF | TRBV4-2 | - | - | TRBJ2-3
TGCGCCAGCAGCCAACAGGCTGTGGTCAATGAGCAGTTCTTC | CASSQQAVVNEQFF | TRBV4-3 | - | few | TRBJ2-1
TGTGCCAGCACCTGGGGGACCCCAGGGGAGACCCAGTACTTC | CASTWGTPGETQYF | TRBV12-3/TRBV12-4 | - | few | TRBJ2-5
TGTGCCACCAGTGATACAGGGTACATTCAGTACTTC | CATSDTGYIQYF | TRBV24-1 | - | few | TRBJ2-4
TGTGCCAGCAGCCTCGGACTAGCGGGAGTTTCCGCGAACACCGGGGAGCTGTTTTTT | CASSLGLAGVSANTGELFF | TRBV6-4 | TRBD2 | - | TRBJ2-2
TGCAGTGCTAGAGGACAACAGCAAAATGAAAAACTGTTTTTT | CSARGQQQNEKLFF | TRBV20-1 | - | few | TRBJ1-4
TGCAGCGTACAGGGGGAGGACGCTAATCAGCCCCAGCATTTT | CSVQGEDANQPQHF | TRBV29-1 | TRBD1 | - | TRBJ1-5
TGTGCCAGCAGCGGGACGACTGAAGCTTTCTTT | CASSGTTEAFF | TRBV12-3/TRBV12-4 | - | - | TRBJ1-1
TGTGCCAGCAGGGGTAGCTCCTACAATGAGCAGTTCTTC | CASRGSSYNEQFF | TRBV27 | - | - | TRBJ2-1
TGTGCCACCAACCCGACCAACACCGGGGAGCTGTTTTTT | CATNPTNTGELFF | TRBV24-1 | - | few | TRBJ2-2
TGTGCCAGCTCACCACCCAGGCAGACCTTGGGTGAGCAGTTCTTC | CASSPPRQTLGEQFF | TRBV18 | - | once | TRBJ2-1
TGTGCCTGGAGTATAGGACAGGGGCGCTATGGCTACACCTTC | CAWSIGQGRYGYTF | TRBV30 | TRBD1 | - | TRBJ1-2
TGTGCCAGCAGCTCCGGGGAGGGGATATATAATTCACCCCTCCACTTT | CASSSGEGIYNSPLHF | TRBV12-3/TRBV12-4 | - | - | TRBJ1-6
TGCAGTGCTAGAGGAGCGGGTAACACTGAAGCTTTCTTT | CSARGAGNTEAFF | TRBV20-1 | - | - | TRBJ1-1
TGTGCCAGTAGTATACAGGGGGCAAGCAATCAGCCCCAGCATTTT | CASSIQGASNQPQHF | TRBV19 | TRBD1 | - | TRBJ1-5
TGTGCCAGTACAGGCCGATTTAGCGGGGACAATGAGCAGTTCTTC | CASTGRFSGDNEQFF | TRBV19 | TRBD2 | - | TRBJ2-1
TGTGCCAGCGCGGGGGATGTCAAACTGTTTTTT | CASAGDVKLFF | TRBV7-6 | - | - | TRBJ1-4
TGCGCCAGCAGCTTGGTACCACCGGGACGGGAGAGCTCACCCCTCCACTTT | CASSLVPPGRESSPLHF | TRBV5-6 | - | - | TRBJ1-6
TGCAGCGTTGGGACGGGATCAGGTCAGCCCCAGCATTTT | CSVGTGSGQPQHF | TRBV29-1 | - | medium-sized | TRBJ1-5
TGTGCCAGCAGTCCAACAGGGGGCACTTATGGCTACACCTTC | CASSPTGGTYGYTF | TRBV12-3/TRBV12-4 | TRBD1 | - | TRBJ1-2
TGTGCCAGCAGTTCTCTCGGGCCTGAAGCTTTCTTT | CASSSLGPEAFF | TRBV6-5 | - | - | TRBJ1-1
TGTGCCACCTCAAGGATGATAGGACCCGGGGAGCTGTTTTTT | CATSRMIGPGELFF | TRBV7-6 | - | - | TRBJ2-2
TGTGCCAGCAGCCAAGGTGAAGATTTGGCCGGGGAGCTGTTTTTT | CASSQGEDLAGELFF | TRBV4-2 | - | few | TRBJ2-2
TGTGCCAGCAGTCCTCAGAGCGGACAGGGACACTACGAGCAGTACTTC | CASSPQSGQGHYEQYF | TRBV12-3/TRBV12-4 | TRBD1 | - | TRBJ2-7
TGCGCCAGCAGCCAAGGAACTGGATACGAGCAGTACTTC | CASSQGTGYEQYF | TRBV4-3 | - | - | TRBJ2-7
TGCGCCAGCAGCCAAGATTGGACCTCGCCCTATGAAGCTTTCTTT | CASSQDWTSPYEAFF | TRBV4-2 | - | - | TRBJ1-1
TGTGCCAGTAATCACAGGGCTGGGGCCAACGTCCTGACTTTC | CASNHRAGANVLTF | TRBV19 | - | medium-sized | TRBJ2-6
TGTGCCAGCAACACTGGGCAGGGAAGATCTGGAAACACCATATATTTT | CASNTGQGRSGNTIYF | TRBV6-1 | - | - | TRBJ1-3
TGCAGCGTTGTTGGACTACTATACAATGAGCAGTTCTTC | CSVVGLLYNEQFF | TRBV29-1 | - | - | TRBJ2-1
TGTGCCAGCAGACCCGACCGCACAGGCTCCCAAGAGACCCAGTACTTC | CASRPDRTGSQETQYF | TRBV12-3/TRBV12-4 | - | few | TRBJ2-5
TGTGCCAGTAGTTCCCTCCGACAGGGGAAAAATTCACCCCTCCACTTT | CASSSLRQGKNSPLHF | TRBV19 | TRBD1 | - | TRBJ1-6
TGTGCCAGCAGCTTGGTAAATACGCAGTATTTT | CASSLVNTQYF | TRBV5-6 | - | - | TRBJ2-3